This T cell receptor (beta chain) was identified in a study of shared clonotypes between healthy human individuals. Study results and limitations: Sequencing depth was expected to influence donor clonotype sharing. Generation of non-shared clonotypes was less probable than generation of clonotypes shared by all four donors.

CD45RO-negative, CCR7-selected cells formed the naive CD8 fraction, which excluded terminally differentiated effector memory CD45RA+ cells. Remarks on this clone: Its antigen is unidentified.

The V and J ends lost 3 bases and 4 bases respectively, with 6 bases between them. Germline V gene sequence: CDR1 SGHAT, CDR2 FQNNGV. The CDR3 spans 12 residues. Researchers divided each subset's genomic DNA evenly across several immunoSEQ plates. Profiling relied on immunoSEQ multiplex PCR, and the TCRdb table lists in-frame clones only, not all of them. The table shows roughly 2.1 million clones, with under 95% occurring only once. The J gene is TRBJ1-1, the V gene TRBV11-2; D is unresolved. Sequenced input: naive CD8+ T cells from PBMCs. The TCR comes from a man between 18 and 29 years old in good health. Some clones in this sample may be carry-over from other donors' samples. The CDR3 spells CASSFLPTEAFF. The CDR3 DNA sequence: TGTGCCAGCAGCTTCCTTCCCACTGAAGCTTTCTTT.